This TCR beta chain was documented in a study of cytomegalovirus exposure and HLA in healthy donors. Background on the study: In a later analysis, it was reported that the roughly 130 validation repertoires had been produced on the same platform as the 550 to 850 repertoires belonging to the first cohort. General observations from the study: Three CMV-associated chains were confirmed in vitro to be specific for CMV antigens. The investigators catalogued under 200 TCR beta chains as cytomegalovirus-associated.

Trimming cost V 1 base and J 7 bases; bases outside gene matches: 9. Per the germline V gene, CDR1 is LNHDA and CDR2 is SQIVND (reference sequence). The CDR3 contains 16 residues. Measured with immunoSEQ multiplex PCR; TCRdb has only the in-frame clones, and not every one. The repertoire holds fewer than 150,000 clones, 86% seen once, with over 4% in the top ten. Worth noting for this clone: Its antigen is not known.

The study drew the donors from its roughly 120-subject validation cohort, separate from the roughly 700-subject first cohort. This sequence joins TRBV19 and TRBJ2-1; 8 nucleotides align to TRBD1. The sequence derives from a man younger than 35 in good health and CMV-seronegative. The source material was PBMCs. The CDR3 coding sequence is TGTGCCAGTAGTATAGGGGACAGGCCTTCCGGGAATGAGCAGTTCTTC. Translating gives CASSIGDRPSGNEQFF. The whole variable domain, filled in from reference TRBV19 and TRBJ2-1, reads DGGITQSPKYLFRKEGQNVTLSCEQNLNHDAMYWYRQDPGQGLRLIYYSQIVNDFQKGDIAEGYSVSREKKESFPLTVTSAQKNPTAFYLCASSIGDRPSGNEQFFGPGTRLTVL.